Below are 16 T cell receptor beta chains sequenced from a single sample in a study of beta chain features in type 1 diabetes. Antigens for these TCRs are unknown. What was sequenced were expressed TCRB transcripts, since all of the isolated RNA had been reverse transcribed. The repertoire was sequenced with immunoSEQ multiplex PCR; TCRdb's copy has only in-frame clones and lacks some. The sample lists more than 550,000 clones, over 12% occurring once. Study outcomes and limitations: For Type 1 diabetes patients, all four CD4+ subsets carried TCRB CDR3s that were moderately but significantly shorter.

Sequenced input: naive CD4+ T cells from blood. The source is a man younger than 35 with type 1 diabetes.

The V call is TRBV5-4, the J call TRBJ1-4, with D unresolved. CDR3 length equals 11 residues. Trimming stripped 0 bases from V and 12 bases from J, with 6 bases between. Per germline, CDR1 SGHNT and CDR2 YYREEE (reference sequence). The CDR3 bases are TGTGCCAGCAGCTTGGGAAAACAACTGTTTTTT. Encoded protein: CASSLGKQLFF.

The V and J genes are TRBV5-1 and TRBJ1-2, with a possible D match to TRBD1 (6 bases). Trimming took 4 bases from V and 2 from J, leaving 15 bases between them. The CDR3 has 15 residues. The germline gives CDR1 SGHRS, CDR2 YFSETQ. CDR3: CASSPGGGQNYGYTF. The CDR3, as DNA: TGCGCCAGCAGCCCTGGCGGGGGCCAAAACTATGGCTACACCTTC.

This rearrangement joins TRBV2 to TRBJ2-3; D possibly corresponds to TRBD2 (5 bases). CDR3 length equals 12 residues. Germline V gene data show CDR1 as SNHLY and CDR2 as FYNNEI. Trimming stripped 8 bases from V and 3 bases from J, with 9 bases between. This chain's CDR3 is CASAGGTDTQYF. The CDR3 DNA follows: TGTGCCAGCGCGGGCGGGACAGATACGCAGTATTTT.

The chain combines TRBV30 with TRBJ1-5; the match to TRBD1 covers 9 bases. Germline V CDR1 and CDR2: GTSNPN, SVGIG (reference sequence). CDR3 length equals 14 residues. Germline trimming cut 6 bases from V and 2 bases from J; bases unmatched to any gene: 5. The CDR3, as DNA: TGTGCCTGCACTAGGACAGGGGGCAATCAGCCCCAGCATTTT. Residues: CACTRTGGNQPQHF.

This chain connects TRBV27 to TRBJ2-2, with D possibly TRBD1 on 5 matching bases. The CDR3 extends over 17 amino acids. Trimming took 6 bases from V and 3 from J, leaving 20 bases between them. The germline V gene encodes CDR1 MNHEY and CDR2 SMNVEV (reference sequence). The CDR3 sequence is CASSTLKFTGDTGELFF. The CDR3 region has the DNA TGTGCCAGCAGCACGCTAAAATTTACAGGCGACACCGGGGAGCTGTTTTTT.

This CDR3 reads CASSQPAGQGPGNTIYF. As DNA, the CDR3 is TGCGCCAGCAGCCAACCCGCGGGACAGGGCCCCGGAAACACCATATATTTT. V and J are TRBV4-1 and TRBJ1-3; 9 bases are a match to TRBD1. The J segment lost 4 bases and the V segment lost 2 bases, leaving 9 bases of the junction unmatched. The germline gives CDR1 MGHRA, CDR2 YSYEKL. The CDR3 consists of 17 residues.

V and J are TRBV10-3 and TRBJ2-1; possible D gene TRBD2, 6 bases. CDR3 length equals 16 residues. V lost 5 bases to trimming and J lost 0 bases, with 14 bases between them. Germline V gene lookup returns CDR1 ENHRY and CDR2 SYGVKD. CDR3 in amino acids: CAISQPGGNSYNEQFF. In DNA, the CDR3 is TGTGCCATCAGTCAACCAGGCGGGAACTCCTACAATGAGCAGTTCTTC.

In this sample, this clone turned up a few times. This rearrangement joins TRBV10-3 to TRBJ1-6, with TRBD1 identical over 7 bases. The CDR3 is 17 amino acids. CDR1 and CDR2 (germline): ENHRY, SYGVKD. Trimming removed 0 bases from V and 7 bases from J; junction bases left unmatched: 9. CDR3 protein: CAISESLTGTVNSPLHF. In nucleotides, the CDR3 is TGTGCCATCAGTGAGTCGTTAACCGGGACAGTAAATTCACCCCTCCACTTT.

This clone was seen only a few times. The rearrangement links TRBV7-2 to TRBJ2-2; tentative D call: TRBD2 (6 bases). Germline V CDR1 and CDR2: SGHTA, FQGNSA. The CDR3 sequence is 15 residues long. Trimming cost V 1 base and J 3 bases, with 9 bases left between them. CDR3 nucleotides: TGTGCCAGCAGCTTAGGGGGACTTTACACCGGGGAGCTGTTTTTT. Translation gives CASSLGGLYTGELFF.

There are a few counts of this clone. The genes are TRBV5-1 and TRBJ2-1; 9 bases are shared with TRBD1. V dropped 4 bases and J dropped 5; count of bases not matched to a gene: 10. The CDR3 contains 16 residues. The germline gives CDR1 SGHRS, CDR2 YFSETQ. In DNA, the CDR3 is TGCGCCAGCAGCCCGGGGACAGGGCGACGGGACAATGAGCAGTTCTTC. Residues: CASSPGTGRRDNEQFF.

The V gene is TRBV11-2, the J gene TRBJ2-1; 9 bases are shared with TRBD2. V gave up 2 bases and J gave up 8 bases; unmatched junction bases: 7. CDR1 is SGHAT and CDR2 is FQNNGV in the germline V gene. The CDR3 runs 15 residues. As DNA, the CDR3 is TGTGCCAGCAGCTTAAAAGCGGGGGGATTCCATGAGCAGTTCTTC. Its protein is CASSLKAGGFHEQFF.

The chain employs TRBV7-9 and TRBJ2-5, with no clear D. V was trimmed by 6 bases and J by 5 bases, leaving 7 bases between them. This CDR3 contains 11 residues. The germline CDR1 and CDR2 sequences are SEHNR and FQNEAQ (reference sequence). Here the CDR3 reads CASRGAETQYF. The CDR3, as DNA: TGTGCCAGCAGGGGTGCCGAGACCCAGTACTTC. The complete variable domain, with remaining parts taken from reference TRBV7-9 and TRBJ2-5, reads DTGVSQNPRHKITKRGQNVTFRCDPISEHNRLYWYRQTLGQGPEFLTYFQNEAQLEKSRLLSDRFSAERPKGSFSTLEIQRTEQGDSAMYLCASRGAETQYFGPGTRLLVL.

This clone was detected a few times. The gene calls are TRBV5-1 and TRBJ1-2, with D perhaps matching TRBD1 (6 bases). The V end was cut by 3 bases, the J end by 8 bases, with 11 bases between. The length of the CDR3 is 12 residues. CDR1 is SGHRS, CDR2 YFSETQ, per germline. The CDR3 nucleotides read TGCGCCAGCAGCTCTGTGACAGGAGGCTACACCTTC. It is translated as CASSSVTGGYTF.

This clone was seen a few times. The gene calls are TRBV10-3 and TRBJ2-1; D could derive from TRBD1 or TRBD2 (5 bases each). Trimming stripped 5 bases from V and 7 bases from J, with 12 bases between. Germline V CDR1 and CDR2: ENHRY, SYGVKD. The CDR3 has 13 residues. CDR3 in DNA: TGTGCCATCAGTTCACGCAGGGAGAATGAGCAGTTCTTC. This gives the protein CAISSRRENEQFF.

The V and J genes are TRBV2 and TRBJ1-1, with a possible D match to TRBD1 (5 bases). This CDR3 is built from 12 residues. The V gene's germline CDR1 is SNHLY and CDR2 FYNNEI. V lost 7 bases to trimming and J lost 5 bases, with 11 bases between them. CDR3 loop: CASMPRGTEAFF. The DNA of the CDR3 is TGTGCCAGCATGCCGCGGGGGACTGAAGCTTTCTTT.

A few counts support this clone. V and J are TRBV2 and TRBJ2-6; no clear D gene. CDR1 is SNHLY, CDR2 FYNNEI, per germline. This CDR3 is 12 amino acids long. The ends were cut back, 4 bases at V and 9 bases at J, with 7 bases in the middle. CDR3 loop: CASSGGVNVLTF. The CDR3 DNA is TGTGCCAGCAGTGGAGGTGTCAACGTCCTGACTTTC. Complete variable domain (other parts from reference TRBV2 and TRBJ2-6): EPEVTQTPSHQVTQMGQEVILRCVPISNHLYFYWYRQILGQKVEFLVSFYNNEISEKSEIFDDQFSVERPDGSNFTLKIRSTKLEDSAMYFCASSGGVNVLTFGAGSRLTVL.